These 20 T cell receptor beta chains were all obtained from the same sample, sequenced in a study of blood T cell repertoires in COVID-19 (dated by TCRdb to the early 2020s). To prepare the library, the immunoSEQ multiplex PCR assay was applied. TCRdb carries this immuneACCESS record with in-frame sequences only. Its versions omit some clonotypes, under half of them owing to an unresolved V gene in the studies checked, with the rest unexplained. In all, the sample holds 60,000 to 80,000 clones, and roughly 92% of those were seen once. Approximately 6% of the sample comes from the top ten. Sequenced sample: peripheral blood. The receptors shown here come from a human donor in a cohort sampled during active COVID-19.

J is TRBJ2-1 and V is TRBV5-4, with 7 bases identical to TRBD1. The CDR3 has 15 amino acids. CDR1 and CDR2 from the germline V gene are SGHNT and YYREEE (reference sequence). The junction had 6 bases not matched to a gene; V was cut back by 0 bases and J by 6 bases. The CDR3, as DNA: TGTGCCAGCAGCTTGGAGGGGGCGCATAGCAATGAGCAGTTCTTC. It encodes CASSLEGAHSNEQFF.

V gene TRBV5-4 combines with J gene TRBJ2-3; the D is unclear. Germline V gene lookup returns CDR1 SGHNT and CDR2 YYREEE (reference sequence). The CDR3 runs 15 residues. V lost 1 base and J lost 6, with 15 bases in between. This CDR3 is CASSLPQASSDTQYF. The CDR3 region has the DNA TGTGCCAGCAGCTTGCCCCAAGCGTCGTCTGATACGCAGTATTTT.

The V gene is TRBV2, the J gene TRBJ2-2, with 13 bases aligning to TRBD2. The CDR3 extends over 15 amino acids. Losses at the gene ends were 10 bases for V and 3 bases for J; bases not matched to a gene: 5. Germline V lookup: CDR1 SNHLY, CDR2 FYNNEI. CDR3 loop: CATRTSGSYTGELFF. The DNA for the CDR3 is TGTGCCACCAGGACTAGCGGGAGTTACACCGGGGAGCTGTTTTTT. The full variable domain, its missing parts supplied by reference TRBV2 and TRBJ2-2, is EPEVTQTPSHQVTQMGQEVILRCVPISNHLYFYWYRQILGQKVEFLVSFYNNEISEKSEIFDDQFSVERPDGSNFTLKIRSTKLEDSAMYFCATRTSGSYTGELFFGEGSRLTVL.

The V gene is TRBV5-1, the J gene TRBJ2-5, with TRBD2 matching 8 bases. The CDR3 has 15 amino acids. V lost 4 bases, J lost 2 bases, and 7 bases stayed unmatched. From germline, CDR1 is SGHRS and CDR2 YFSETQ. For the CDR3, the DNA is TGCGCCAGCAGCCACCGGACTAGCCCACAAGAGACCCAGTACTTC. Its protein product is CASSHRTSPQETQYF.

J is TRBJ2-1 and V is TRBV12-5; D is perhaps TRBD2 (5 bases). Germline lookup yields CDR1 LGHNT and CDR2 FRNRAP. This CDR3 contains 15 residues. V was cut by 4 bases and J by 8 bases, with 18 bases left in between. CDR3 residues: CASGSGLVQGDEQFF. In nucleotides, the CDR3 is TGTGCTAGTGGTTCGGGGTTGGTGCAAGGTGATGAGCAGTTCTTC.

This chain uses TRBV4-3 with TRBJ2-1, with D possibly matching TRBD1 (8 bases). The CDR3 covers 17 residues. Germline V lookup: CDR1 LGHNA, CDR2 YSLEER. Trimming took 1 base from V and 6 from J, leaving 19 bases between them. CDR3 loop: CASSQVSRTGGVNEQFF. The CDR3 DNA reads TGCGCCAGCAGCCAAGTGTCCCGAACAGGGGGGGTCAATGAGCAGTTCTTC.

This chain uses TRBV3-1 (or the pseudogene TRBV3-2) with TRBJ2-5; D remains ambiguous. Trimming cost V 4 bases and J 5 bases, with 8 bases left between them. Germline CDR1 reads LGHDT; CDR2 reads YNNKEL (reference sequence). The CDR3 loop spans 12 amino acids. The CDR3 is CASSLLLETQYF. The CDR3 DNA is TGTGCCAGCAGCCTTCTTTTGGAGACCCAGTACTTC.

This chain connects TRBV9 to TRBJ2-5; 7 bases match TRBD2. V was clipped by 0 bases and J by 5 bases; unmatched bases: 7. The CDR3 is made up of 15 amino acids. In germline, CDR1 is SGDLS, CDR2 YYNGEE. CDR3 in DNA: TGTGCCAGCAGCGTAGAAGGGAGCGGGGCCGAGACCCAGTACTTC. Residues: CASSVEGSGAETQYF.

This chain connects TRBV6-4 to TRBJ2-2; 7 positions agree with TRBD1. The CDR3 totals 15 residues. Germline V gene lookup returns CDR1 MRHNA and CDR2 SNTAGT. V lost 5 bases to trimming and J lost 4 bases; unmatched junction nucleotides: 7. CDR3 DNA sequence: TGTGCCAGCAGTCTCGAGGGGGCAAGCACCGGGGAGCTGTTTTTT. Translated: CASSLEGASTGELFF.

The rearrangement joins TRBV4-2 to TRBJ1-2; 9 nucleotides match TRBD1. The CDR3 is 14 residues long. J gave up 5 bases and V 4 bases, and 5 bases lay outside the gene matches. CDR1 and CDR2 from the germline V gene are LGHNA and YNFKEQ. DNA of the CDR3: TGTGCCAGCAGCCGAACCGGGACAGGGTATGGCTACACCTTC. Translating gives CASSRTGTGYGYTF.

The gene calls are TRBV12-3 or TRBV12-4 and TRBJ2-7; D may be TRBD1 (5 bases). V was cut by 7 bases and J by 7 bases, with 14 bases left in between. The CDR3 has 12 amino acids. The CDR3 DNA reads as TGTGCCAGCACGACCCCAGGGATTGAGCAGTACTTC. It specifies CASTTPGIEQYF.

The chain uses TRBV6-1 and TRBJ1-1; 8 nucleotides align to TRBD1. Germline V CDR1 and CDR2: MNHNS, SASEGT. V lost 2 bases and J lost 1; bases outside the gene matches: 3. CDR3 length equals 15 residues. Here the CDR3 reads CASSEPGQANTEAFF. CDR3 nucleotide sequence: TGTGCCAGCAGTGAACCGGGACAGGCGAACACTGAAGCTTTCTTT.

The V gene is TRBV6-5, the J gene TRBJ1-1, with 9 bases matching TRBD1. The CDR3 has 15 amino acids. Germline loops: CDR1 MNHEY, CDR2 SVGAGI. Trimming took 6 bases from V and 2 from J; bases not matched to a gene: 7. The CDR3 loop is CASRLQGASNTEAFF. The CDR3 nucleotides read TGTGCCAGCAGGTTACAGGGGGCGTCAAACACTGAAGCTTTCTTT.

The rearrangement uses TRBV3-1 (or the pseudogene TRBV3-2) and TRBJ2-1, with 8 nucleotides matching TRBD2. This CDR3 region has 17 residues. V lost 6 bases to trimming and J lost 0 bases; unmatched junction nucleotides: 10. Germline lookup yields CDR1 LGHDT and CDR2 YNNKEL (reference sequence). The CDR3 nucleotides read TGTGCCAGCAGTCCTATACAGGGACTAGGCTCCTACAATGAGCAGTTCTTC. Translating it yields CASSPIQGLGSYNEQFF.

The chain employs TRBV20-1 and TRBJ2-5; D uncertain. The CDR3 loop spans 10 amino acids. Trimming removed 6 bases from V and 5 bases from J, with 7 bases in between. Germline V gives CDR1 DFQATT, CDR2 SNEGSKA (reference sequence). The CDR3 sequence is CSAEEETQYF. The CDR3 DNA follows: TGCAGTGCCGAGGAGGAGACCCAGTACTTC.

This chain links TRBV21-1 with TRBJ2-5; TRBD1 is taken as the D call from the table, unchecked against the DNA. TRBV21-1 is a pseudogene segment. The CDR3 is made up of 14 amino acids. This CDR3 is CASSPGTGEETQYF. CDR3 in DNA: TGTGCCAGCAGCCCAGGGACAGGCGAAGAGACCCAGTACTTC.

The chain joins TRBV30 to TRBJ2-3, with TRBD1 matching 8 bases. The junction had 8 bases not matched to a gene; V was cut back by 4 bases and J by 5 bases. The length of the CDR3 is 14 residues. In germline, CDR1 is GTSNPN, CDR2 SVGIG (reference sequence). The CDR3 loop reads CAWNRGSTGDTQYF. The DNA of the CDR3 is TGTGCCTGGAACAGGGGGTCTACCGGAGATACGCAGTATTTT.

The chain uses TRBV5-1 and TRBJ1-5, with D possibly TRBD1 on 6 matching bases. V lost 5 bases, J lost 6 bases, and 21 bases lay in between. The CDR3 runs to 16 residues. Germline V gene sequence: CDR1 SGHRS, CDR2 YFSETQ. The CDR3 spells CASSSYRVGRGQPQHF. The CDR3 DNA reads as TGCGCCAGCAGTAGCTACAGGGTAGGAAGGGGTCAGCCCCAGCATTTT.

The chain links TRBV5-1 to TRBJ1-1, with D maybe TRBD1 (5 bases). V dropped 6 bases and J dropped 4 bases, with 16 bases sitting between them. CDR3 length: 14 residues. Per the germline V gene, CDR1 is SGHRS and CDR2 is YFSETQ. The CDR3 DNA is TGCGCCAGCACTCCCTCGGGGGGTAGCACTGAAGCTTTCTTT. Translation: CASTPSGGSTEAFF.

The V and J genes are TRBV15 and TRBJ1-5, with 8 bases that match TRBD1. This CDR3 region has 14 residues. Per germline, CDR1 LNHNV and CDR2 YYDKDF (reference sequence). V shed 6 bases and J 0 bases; nucleotides not matched to a gene: 1. This CDR3 is CATRGQGSNQPQHF. CDR3 DNA sequence: TGTGCCACCAGAGGACAGGGTAGCAATCAGCCCCAGCATTTT. Full variable domain (missing parts from reference TRBV15 and TRBJ1-5): DAMVIQNPRYQVTQFGKPVTLSCSQTLNHNVMYWYQQKSSQAPKLLFHYYDKDFNNEADTPDNFQSRRPNTSFCFLDIRSPGLGDTAMYLCATRGQGSNQPQHFGDGTRLSIL.